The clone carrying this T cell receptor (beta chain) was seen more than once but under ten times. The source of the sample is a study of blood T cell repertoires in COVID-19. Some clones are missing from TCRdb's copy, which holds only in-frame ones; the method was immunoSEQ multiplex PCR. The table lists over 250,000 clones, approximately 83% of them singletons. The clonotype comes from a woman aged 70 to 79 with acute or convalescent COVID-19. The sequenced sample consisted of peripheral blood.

As DNA, the CDR3 is TGTGCCAGCAGCTTAGATCGCAGGGCAACTAATGAAAAACTGTTTTTT. As protein: CASSLDRRATNEKLFF. The chain has TRBV7-9 and TRBJ1-4; tentative D call: TRBD1 (5 bases). From germline, CDR1 is SEHNR and CDR2 FQNEAQ (reference sequence). Trimming took off 1 base at V and 0 bases at J, with 9 bases between the two ends. The CDR3 consists of 16 residues.